These 10 T cell receptor beta chains originate from one sample sequenced in a study of T cell changes during pregnancy in multiple sclerosis. TCRdb's table, derived via immunoSEQ multiplex PCR, lists solely in-frame clones and lacks some. The table has some 68,000 clones, roughly 94% seen once. Sequenced material: peripheral blood, taken in the second trimester of pregnancy. The receptor source for this set is a female donor in good health, enrolled as a control in a pregnancy study.

The sample holds one count of this clone. The rearrangement uses TRBV6-1 and TRBJ2-1, with TRBD2 matching over 7 bases. The CDR3 covers 15 residues. Looked up from germline, CDR1 is MNHNS and CDR2 is SASEGT. The ends lost 10 bases at V and 5 bases at J; junction bases unmatched: 14. CDR3 in DNA: TGTGCCACAGCGATTGGGCGCGGGGGACACAATGAGCAGTTCTTC. Protein product: CATAIGRGGHNEQFF.

The rearrangement joins TRBV30 to TRBJ1-6, with TRBD1 matching over 7 bases. The germline CDR1 and CDR2 sequences are GTSNPN and SVGIG (reference sequence). Losses at the gene ends were 5 bases for V and 10 bases for J; bases not matched to a gene: 14. This CDR3 spans 15 amino acids. The CDR3 nucleotides are TGTGCCTGGGTCCCGTTACAGGGGATGGGGTCACCCCTCCACTTT. It codes for CAWVPLQGMGSPLHF.

The CDR3 sequence: CASSESGVSGGVMYVADTQYF. In DNA, the CDR3 is TGTGCCAGCAGTGAATCGGGTGTTAGCGGGGGGGTGATGTACGTAGCAGATACGCAGTATTTT. The chain has TRBV2 and TRBJ2-3; 11 bases agree with TRBD2. J lost 4 bases, V lost 2 bases, and 20 bases had no gene match. Germline assignment: CDR1 SNHLY and CDR2 FYNNEI. The CDR3 loop spans 21 amino acids.

The chain joins TRBV15 to TRBJ2-5, with a possible D match to TRBD1 (5 bases). Trimming removed 0 bases at V and 5 bases at J, with 13 bases between. Germline CDR1 LNHNV, CDR2 YYDKDF (reference sequence). This CDR3 is 15 amino acids long. Written as DNA, the CDR3 is TGTGCCACCAGCAGAGACAGGGAAGGCTCGGAGACCCAGTACTTC. Protein sequence: CATSRDREGSETQYF.

CDR3 protein: CASSVGSGSYNEQFF. Written as DNA, the CDR3 is TGTGCCAGCAGCGTAGGTAGCGGATCCTACAATGAGCAGTTCTTC. The V call is TRBV9, the J call TRBJ2-1, with a weak D call TRBD2 (6 bases). Per the germline V gene, CDR1 is SGDLS and CDR2 is YYNGEE. The CDR3 is 15 amino acids. V was cut by 0 bases and J by 1 base, with 8 bases left in between.

The chain recombines TRBV18 with TRBJ2-6, with D unresolved. Trimming removed 4 bases at V and 0 bases at J, with 7 bases between. The CDR3 loop spans 15 amino acids. Germline values: CDR1 KGHSH, CDR2 LQKENI. CDR3 sequence: CASSRESSGANVLTF. The CDR3 DNA reads as TGTGCCAGCTCACGCGAGTCCTCTGGGGCCAACGTCCTGACTTTC.

This chain connects TRBV4-3 to TRBJ2-3; D unclear. Trimming took off 4 bases at V and 6 bases at J, with 14 bases between the two ends. CDR1 and CDR2 (germline): LGHNA, YSLEER. The CDR3 is 14 residues long. The CDR3 spells CASSPRRVGDTQYF. As DNA, the CDR3 is TGCGCCAGCAGCCCTCGGAGAGTGGGTGATACGCAGTATTTT.

The CDR3 sequence: CASSSGQANEQYF. In DNA form, the CDR3 reads TGTGCCAGCAGCTCCGGACAGGCCAACGAGCAGTACTTC. The chain recombines TRBV7-6 with TRBJ2-7; 7 bases are shared with TRBD1. Losses at the gene ends were 4 bases for V and 5 bases for J; bases not matched to a gene: 5. From germline, CDR1 is SGHVS and CDR2 FNYEAQ. The CDR3 length is 13 residues.

This sequence joins TRBV7-2 and TRBJ1-1; D gene ambiguous. This CDR3 is built from 13 residues. Germline V gene sequence: CDR1 SGHTA, CDR2 FQGNSA. Trimming stripped 0 bases from V and 6 bases from J, with 8 bases between. The CDR3 nucleotides read TGTGCCAGCAGCTTAGCGTGGACTTCTGAAGCTTTCTTT. It specifies CASSLAWTSEAFF.

The CDR3 sequence is CASSLGGEGNTIYF. Here the CDR3 DNA reads TGTGCCAGCAGTTTGGGGGGAGAAGGAAACACCATATATTTT. The V gene is TRBV27, the J gene TRBJ1-3, with D tentatively TRBD1 (5 bases). CDR1 and CDR2 (germline): MNHEY, SMNVEV (reference sequence). The CDR3 is 14 residues long. Deletions cut 3 bases from V and 4 bases from J, with 10 bases between.